Following are 21 T cell receptor beta chains from one sample sequenced in a study of blood T cell repertoires in COVID-19. This table comes from immunoSEQ multiplex PCR, and its TCRdb copy is limited to in-frame clones, with some not included. The sample records more than 200,000 clones, around four fifths being singletons. The sequencing input was peripheral blood. These receptors all come from an elderly woman with COVID-19, enrolled during active disease.

The chain couples TRBV5-1 to TRBJ2-7, with 7 positions matching TRBD1. The germline CDR1 and CDR2 sequences are SGHRS and YFSETQ. V trimming: 2 bases; J trimming: 2 bases; junction bases outside the gene matches: 4. The CDR3 length is 14 residues. The CDR3 coding sequence is TGCGCCAGCAGCTTACAGGGGCCTCCCTACGAGCAGTACTTC. Translated: CASSLQGPPYEQYF.

This clone was found once. The V gene is TRBV7-2, the J gene TRBJ2-5; 9 bases fit TRBD2. Germline V gene lookup returns CDR1 SGHTA and CDR2 FQGNSA. The CDR3 length is 16 residues. The V segment lost 2 bases and the J segment 2 bases; nucleotides outside the gene matches: 6. The CDR3, as DNA: TGTGCCAGCAGCTTATTCCCCGCGGGGGGGCAAGAGACCCAGTACTTC. Its translation is CASSLFPAGGQETQYF.

This clone showed up just a few times. The CDR3: CASSPQGQNTEAFF. Here the CDR3 DNA reads TGTGCCAGCTCACCACAGGGGCAGAACACTGAAGCTTTCTTT. The chain employs TRBV18 and TRBJ1-1; a possible D gene is TRBD1 (5 bases). Germline assignment: CDR1 KGHSH and CDR2 LQKENI. The V gene lost 1 base and the J gene lost 1 base, with 7 bases spanning the gap. The CDR3 is 14 amino acids.

The rearrangement joins TRBV9 to TRBJ2-1, with 10 bases lining up with TRBD2. Germline trimming cut 3 bases from V and 3 bases from J; bases unmatched to any gene: 12. This CDR3 region has 18 residues. Per the germline V gene, CDR1 is SGDLS and CDR2 is YYNGEE. The CDR3 sequence is CASSETGTTSGDYNEQFF. The CDR3 DNA is TGTGCCAGCAGCGAGACCGGGACCACTAGCGGGGACTACAATGAGCAGTTCTTC.

The chain uses TRBV9 and TRBJ1-3; D ambiguous. The CDR3 spans 15 residues. Germline V lookup: CDR1 SGDLS, CDR2 YYNGEE. V shed 3 bases and J shed 0 bases, with 10 bases lying between them. CDR3 protein: CASSDDIYSGNTIYF. CDR3 in DNA: TGTGCCAGCAGCGACGACATTTACTCTGGAAACACCATATATTTT.

This clone was counted a few times. Other DNA sequences in this specimen translate into the identical CDR3. This sequence joins TRBV19 and TRBJ1-5; 8 positions agree with TRBD1. The CDR3 totals 14 residues. Germline lookup yields CDR1 LNHDA and CDR2 SQIVND (reference sequence). J gave up 3 bases and V 4 bases, and 2 bases lay outside the gene matches. This chain's CDR3 is CASSTTGDNQPQHF. The DNA for the CDR3 is TGTGCCAGTAGTACGACAGGGGACAATCAGCCCCAGCATTTT.

V is TRBV6-6 and J is TRBJ1-1, with no clear D. There are 16 residues in the CDR3. The V gene's germline CDR1 is MNHNY and CDR2 SVGAGI (reference sequence). Trimming left V 0 bases short and J 7 bases short, with 18 bases between. Here the CDR3 reads CASSYSSGQPPIEAFF. CDR3 nucleotides: TGTGCCAGCAGTTACTCGTCGGGTCAGCCGCCAATTGAAGCTTTCTTT.

This chain connects TRBV9 to TRBJ2-2; D possibly corresponds to TRBD2 (5 bases). Trimming left V 2 bases short and J 2 bases short, with 16 bases between. The germline V gene has CDR1 SGDLS and CDR2 YYNGEE. The CDR3 extends over 17 amino acids. CDR3 nucleotides: TGTGCCAGCAGCGTCGGGGTGAGGGCCGCCAACACCGGGGAGCTGTTTTTT. Residues: CASSVGVRAANTGELFF.

The chain uses TRBV18 and TRBJ1-6, with D tentatively TRBD1 (6 bases). There are 16 residues in the CDR3. The germline V gene has CDR1 KGHSH and CDR2 LQKENI. V was trimmed by 3 bases and J by 14 bases, leaving 23 bases between them. The CDR3 loop reads CASSPYQPTGGMALHF. DNA of the CDR3: TGTGCCAGCTCACCCTATCAGCCGACAGGTGGAATGGCCCTCCACTTT.

V is TRBV28 and J is TRBJ1-5, with 12 positions matching TRBD1. Trimming cost V 6 bases and J 6 bases; bases outside gene matches: 12. The CDR3 has 17 residues. The germline CDR1 and CDR2 sequences are MDHEN and SYDVKM. The DNA of the CDR3 is TGTGCCAGCAGGACTCACGGGACAGGGGGCGTACGTCAGCCCCAGCATTTT. This gives the protein CASRTHGTGGVRQPQHF.

V gene TRBV7-2 combines with J gene TRBJ2-7; D may be TRBD1 (5 bases). The CDR3 sequence is 15 residues long. V was shortened by 0 bases and J by 2 bases, with 11 bases between the two germline ends. Germline V gives CDR1 SGHTA, CDR2 FQGNSA. Written as DNA, the CDR3 is TGTGCCAGCAGCTTAGCCCCCGCAGGGCCCTACGAGCAGTACTTC. Translation gives CASSLAPAGPYEQYF. The full variable domain, completed using reference TRBV7-2 and TRBJ2-7, is GAGVSQSPSNKVTEKGKDVELRCDPISGHTALYWYRQSLGQGLEFLIYFQGNSAPDKSGLPSDRFSAERTGGSVSTLTIQRTQQEDSAVYLCASSLAPAGPYEQYFGPGTRLTVT.

The V call is TRBV5-1, the J call TRBJ2-3; D is undetermined. This CDR3 has 14 amino acids. Looked up from germline, CDR1 is SGHRS and CDR2 is YFSETQ. V shed 0 bases and J shed 5 bases, with 10 bases lying between them. Written as DNA, the CDR3 is TGCGCCAGCAGCTTGGGGCTAGAGCGAGATACGCAGTATTTT. It codes for CASSLGLERDTQYF.

The J gene is TRBJ1-3, the V gene TRBV18; 9 bases map to TRBD1. V was pared by 3 bases and J by 9 bases, with 9 bases of the junction left unmatched. CDR1 and CDR2 (germline): KGHSH, LQKENI. The CDR3 is made up of 15 amino acids. CDR3 nucleotide sequence: TGTGCCAGCTCACCCCCCGGGGGACAGGGCACCACCATATATTTT. Protein: CASSPPGGQGTTIYF.

This clone was observed once. The CDR3 region is CASSADGERFYEQYV. CDR3 DNA sequence: TGCGCCAGCAGCGCGGACGGGGAAAGGTTCTACGAGCAGTACGTC. The V and J genes are TRBV23-1 and TRBJ2-7; tentatively, D is TRBD2 (5 bases). TRBV23-1 falls under the ORF class, with uncertain function. Deletions cut 6 bases from V and 3 bases from J, with 18 bases between. The CDR3 consists of 15 residues.

The chain is built from TRBV11-2 and TRBJ2-2, with unresolved D. Germline CDR1 and CDR2: SGHAT and FQNNGV. Trimming took 1 base from V and 4 from J, leaving 10 bases between them. This CDR3 contains 15 residues. In DNA, the CDR3 is TGTGCCAGCAGCTTAGCAGAAGTTGTCACCGGGGAGCTGTTTTTT. This sequence encodes CASSLAEVVTGELFF.

The DNA of the CDR3 is TGTGCCAGCAGCTTAGATAGATTGGTCCAAGAGACCCAGTACTTC. As protein: CASSLDRLVQETQYF. V gene TRBV7-9 combines with J gene TRBJ2-5; no clear D. CDR3 length: 15 residues. V lost 1 base and J 1 base, leaving 10 bases between the germline ends. The V gene's germline CDR1 is SEHNR and CDR2 FQNEAQ (reference sequence).

The chain has TRBV3-1 (or the pseudogene TRBV3-2) and TRBJ2-3; D perhaps matches TRBD2 (7 bases). Between the trimmed V and J ends, which lost 0 bases and 1 base, there was a span of 11 bases. CDR3 length: 16 amino acids. Germline CDR1 and CDR2: LGHDT and YNNKEL (reference sequence). Here the CDR3 DNA reads TGTGCCAGCAGCCAAGAGGCGGGGGCCCGCACAGATACGCAGTATTTT. It yields the protein CASSQEAGARTDTQYF.

This chain links TRBV7-3 with TRBJ2-6; D perhaps matches TRBD1 (6 bases). The CDR3 runs 18 residues. V shed 4 bases and J shed 0 bases, with 16 bases lying between them. Germline CDR1 SGHTA, CDR2 FQGTGA. CDR3 in amino acids: CASSSHRVSSSGANVLTF. The CDR3 coding sequence is TGTGCCAGCAGCTCCCACAGGGTCTCGAGCTCTGGGGCCAACGTCCTGACTTTC.

V and J are TRBV30 and TRBJ1-2, with D possibly TRBD1 on 5 matching bases. The CDR3 sequence is 13 residues long. V lost 2 bases and J 1 base, leaving 8 bases between the germline ends. CDR1 GTSNPN and CDR2 SVGIG come from the germline V gene (reference sequence). For the CDR3, the DNA is TGTGCCTGGAGTAGGCAGGGTAACTATGGCTACACCTTC. Translating gives CAWSRQGNYGYTF. Full variable domain (rest looked up from reference TRBV30 and TRBJ1-2): SQTIHQWPATLVQPVGSPLSLECTVEGTSNPNLYWYRQAAGRGLQLLFYSVGIGQISSEVPQNLSASRPQDRQFILSSKKLLLSDSGFYLCAWSRQGNYGYTFGSGTRLTVV.

V gene TRBV5-4 combines with J gene TRBJ2-2; TRBD1 agrees at 8 bases. CDR3 length: 17 residues. The germline CDR1 and CDR2 sequences are SGHNT and YYREEE (reference sequence). Losses at the gene ends were 0 bases for V and 1 base for J; bases not matched to a gene: 5. This chain's CDR3 is CASSLALGQGNTGELFF. The CDR3 bases are TGTGCCAGCAGCTTGGCCCTCGGACAGGGGAACACCGGGGAGCTGTTTTTT.

This chain links TRBV19 with TRBJ1-2; 7 nucleotides align to TRBD1. CDR1 is LNHDA and CDR2 is SQIVND in the germline V gene (reference sequence). The CDR3 spans 13 residues. With 10 bases clipped from V and 2 bases from J, the junction kept 7 bases outside the gene matches. Here the CDR3 reads CATSDRDNYGYTF. The CDR3 bases are TGTGCCACTTCCGACAGGGACAACTATGGCTACACCTTC.